This TCR beta chain was captured by sequencing in a study of cytomegalovirus exposure and HLA in healthy donors. This CDR3 spans 13 amino acids. Germline trimming cut 1 base from V and 14 bases from J; bases unmatched to any gene: 6. Germline CDR1 and CDR2: SGHTS and YDEGEE. Only in-frame clones appear in the TCRdb table, and some are missing; sequencing was by immunoSEQ multiplex PCR. The table records around 250,000 clones, 90% of them present only once. Study-level points and caveats: In a later analysis, first-cohort TCR clusters were found to tend to co-occur in the approximately 120 validation repertoires. Reported results showed that the classifier diagnosed cytomegalovirus status with high specificity and sensitivity.

Concerning this clone: The antigen remains unidentified.

The V call is TRBV5-8, the J call TRBJ1-4; TRBD1 agrees at 9 bases. This receptor was taken from a woman in her 30s in good health and CMV-seronegative. Sequenced input: PBMCs. The CDR3 protein is CASSLKGTGRLFF. The CDR3 DNA sequence: TGTGCCAGCAGCTTGAAGGGGACAGGGAGGCTGTTTTTT.